Listed below are T cell receptor beta chains from one sample, sequenced in a study of shared clonotypes between healthy human individuals. Sequenced by immunoSEQ multiplex PCR; TCRdb stores in-frame clones only, minus some. Of around 990,000 clones in the sample, 77% were seen once. The source material was memory CD4+ T cells from PBMCs. The origin of the receptors is a man between 18 and 29 years old in good health. Some clones in this sample may be carry-over from other donors' samples. CDR3s include the opening cysteine and the closing phenylalanine or tryptophan. Fields, in order: J gene, V gene, D gene, clone size, CDR3 protein, CDR3 DNA. The D gene is left open where the match is weak. Expanded clones get a size class; other rows say once, few or many, or leave the size out.

j_call: TRBJ1-2
v_call: TRBV5-1
d_call: NA
clone_size: NA
cdr3_aa: CASSFGPGTDYGYTF
cdr3_nt: TGCGCCAGCAGCTTTGGCCCCGGGACGGACTATGGCTACACCTTC

j_call: TRBJ2-1
v_call: TRBV28
d_call: NA
clone_size: once
cdr3_aa: CASSLVGHEQFF
cdr3_nt: TGTGCCAGCAGTTTAGTGGGACATGAGCAGTTCTTC

j_call: TRBJ1-1
v_call: TRBV7-8
d_call: NA
clone_size: many
cdr3_aa: CASGFRFLNTEAFF
cdr3_nt: TGTGCCAGCGGATTTCGTTTCTTGAACACTGAAGCTTTCTTT

j_call: TRBJ2-7
v_call: TRBV2
d_call: TRBD2
clone_size: NA
cdr3_aa: CASSIIAGSGSGQYF
cdr3_nt: TGTGCCAGCAGTATTATAGCGGGGTCGGGGTCAGGGCAGTACTTC

j_call: TRBJ2-7
v_call: TRBV11-2
d_call: NA
clone_size: NA
cdr3_aa: CASSLEPSEYAEQYF
cdr3_nt: TGTGCCAGCAGCTTAGAGCCTAGTGAATACGCCGAGCAGTACTTC

j_call: TRBJ2-2
v_call: TRBV11-2
d_call: TRBD1
clone_size: NA
cdr3_aa: CASSRTGGPANTGELFF
cdr3_nt: TGTGCCAGCAGCCGAACAGGGGGCCCCGCGAACACCGGGGAGCTGTTTTTT

j_call: TRBJ2-1
v_call: TRBV30
d_call: NA
clone_size: few
cdr3_aa: CAWRGFYNEQFF
cdr3_nt: TGTGCCTGGCGGGGATTCTACAATGAGCAGTTCTTC

j_call: TRBJ2-3
v_call: TRBV2
d_call: TRBD1
clone_size: NA
cdr3_aa: CASSGDRVTDTQYF
cdr3_nt: TGTGCCAGCAGTGGGGACAGGGTCACAGATACGCAGTATTTT

j_call: TRBJ1-4
v_call: TRBV4-2
d_call: NA
clone_size: NA
cdr3_aa: CASSPSGGRGSEKLFF
cdr3_nt: TGTGCCAGCAGCCCTAGTGGGGGAAGGGGCAGTGAAAAACTGTTTTTT

j_call: TRBJ1-2
v_call: TRBV6-1
d_call: NA
clone_size: NA
cdr3_aa: CASSVQDYGYTF
cdr3_nt: TGTGCCAGCAGTGTTCAGGACTATGGCTACACCTTC

j_call: TRBJ2-5
v_call: TRBV9
d_call: TRBD2
clone_size: once
cdr3_aa: CASSVSSRGSRETQYF
cdr3_nt: TGTGCCAGCAGCGTGTCATCTCGCGGGAGTAGAGAGACCCAGTACTTC

j_call: TRBJ1-4
v_call: TRBV11-2
d_call: NA
clone_size: NA
cdr3_aa: CASSSIRGGNNEKLFF
cdr3_nt: TGTGCCAGCAGCTCGATCCGCGGAGGAAATAATGAAAAACTGTTTTTT

j_call: TRBJ2-7
v_call: TRBV27
d_call: TRBD2
clone_size: NA
cdr3_aa: CASRLGRAGGQYF
cdr3_nt: TGTGCCAGCAGGCTGGGCAGGGCGGGAGGGCAGTACTTC

j_call: TRBJ1-1
v_call: TRBV5-4
d_call: NA
clone_size: NA
cdr3_aa: CATYKEASNTEAFF
cdr3_nt: TGTGCCACCTACAAAGAAGCTTCGAACACTGAAGCTTTCTTT

j_call: TRBJ2-2
v_call: TRBV4-3
d_call: NA
clone_size: NA
cdr3_aa: CASSQHGVPGELFF
cdr3_nt: TGCGCCAGCAGCCAACATGGGGTGCCCGGGGAGCTGTTTTTT

j_call: TRBJ2-7
v_call: TRBV5-1
d_call: TRBD1
clone_size: NA
cdr3_aa: CASSLGPGQAYEQYF
cdr3_nt: TGCGCCAGCAGCTTGGGCCCGGGACAGGCCTACGAGCAGTACTTC

j_call: TRBJ1-1
v_call: TRBV5-1
d_call: NA
clone_size: once
cdr3_aa: CASSLGKMEAFF
cdr3_nt: TGCGCCAGCAGCTTGGGGAAGATGGAAGCTTTCTTT

j_call: TRBJ1-5
v_call: TRBV28
d_call: NA
clone_size: NA
cdr3_aa: CASRTQLLTQHF
cdr3_nt: TGTGCCAGCAGGACTCAACTTCTAACCCAGCATTTT

j_call: TRBJ2-3
v_call: TRBV2
d_call: TRBD2
clone_size: NA
cdr3_aa: CASSVVAGGSDTQYF
cdr3_nt: TGTGCCAGCAGTGTTGTAGCGGGAGGTTCAGATACGCAGTATTTT

j_call: TRBJ1-2
v_call: TRBV6-6
d_call: NA
clone_size: NA
cdr3_aa: CASVAQLDHWSGYTF
cdr3_nt: TGTGCCAGCGTGGCGCAGCTTGATCATTGGAGTGGCTACACCTTC

j_call: TRBJ1-1
v_call: TRBV6-5
d_call: NA
clone_size: NA
cdr3_aa: CASSRGLKVNTEAFF
cdr3_nt: TGTGCCAGCAGCCGGGGCCTGAAGGTGAACACTGAAGCTTTCTTT

j_call: TRBJ2-1
v_call: TRBV5-1
d_call: NA
clone_size: NA
cdr3_aa: CASSLSGNSYNEQFF
cdr3_nt: TGCGCCAGCAGCTTGTCCGGGAACTCCTACAATGAGCAGTTCTTC

j_call: TRBJ2-3
v_call: TRBV5-6
d_call: TRBD2
clone_size: NA
cdr3_aa: CASRAGTSGTDTQYF
cdr3_nt: TGTGCCAGCAGGGCCGGGACTAGCGGCACAGATACGCAGTATTTT

j_call: TRBJ2-6
v_call: TRBV4-3
d_call: NA
clone_size: NA
cdr3_aa: CASSQALGTGANVLTF
cdr3_nt: TGCGCCAGCAGCCAAGCCCTAGGTACTGGGGCCAACGTCCTGACTTTC

j_call: TRBJ1-2
v_call: TRBV28
d_call: NA
clone_size: NA
cdr3_aa: CASSLSRVGGGGYTF
cdr3_nt: TGTGCCAGCAGTTTATCCCGCGTGGGGGGAGGTGGCTACACCTTC

j_call: TRBJ2-2
v_call: TRBV7-7
d_call: NA
clone_size: once
cdr3_aa: CASSASENSNTGELFF
cdr3_nt: TGTGCCAGCAGCGCCTCAGAGAACTCGAACACCGGGGAGCTGTTTTTT

j_call: TRBJ2-2
v_call: TRBV6-4
d_call: TRBD2
clone_size: NA
cdr3_aa: CASSSQGGRCEVAGELFF
cdr3_nt: TGTGCCAGCAGTTCTCAGGGAGGGAGGTGCGAGGTCGCCGGGGAGCTGTTTTTT

j_call: TRBJ1-2
v_call: TRBV11-2
d_call: NA
clone_size: NA
cdr3_aa: CASSSWVGQGANYGYTF
cdr3_nt: TGTGCCAGCAGCTCCTGGGTCGGGCAGGGCGCTAACTATGGCTACACCTTC

j_call: TRBJ2-5
v_call: TRBV4-1
d_call: NA
clone_size: many
cdr3_aa: CASSQGPGGGYQETQYF
cdr3_nt: TGCGCCAGCAGCCAAGGACCTGGGGGCGGATACCAAGAGACCCAGTACTTC

j_call: TRBJ1-5
v_call: TRBV7-9
d_call: NA
clone_size: NA
cdr3_aa: CASSPWGPNQPQHF
cdr3_nt: TGTGCCAGCAGCCCGTGGGGGCCCAATCAGCCCCAGCATTTT

j_call: TRBJ2-2
v_call: TRBV5-6
d_call: NA
clone_size: NA
cdr3_aa: CASSLAIANTGELFF
cdr3_nt: TGTGCCAGCAGCTTGGCCATAGCGAACACCGGGGAGCTGTTTTTT